The 8 T cell receptor beta chains in this list originate from one sample, sequenced in a study of T cell responses to AZD1222 COVID-19 vaccine. Libraries were prepared by immunoSEQ multiplex PCR; TCRdb keeps only in-frame clonotypes and omits some of them. The sample includes about 100,000 clones, around 92% of them seen just once. Sample: peripheral blood, taken 28 days after the second AZD1222 dose. These receptors were collected from an adult who received the AZD1222 COVID-19 vaccine.

The CDR3 reads CASSEGDENQPQHF. CDR3 nucleotide sequence: TGTGCCAGCAGTGAGGGGGACGAAAATCAGCCCCAGCATTTT. The rearrangement uses TRBV2 and TRBJ1-5, with D perhaps matching TRBD1 (5 bases). The CDR3 is 14 amino acids. CDR1 is SNHLY, CDR2 FYNNEI, per germline. V shed 3 bases and J shed 4 bases, with 10 bases lying between them.

The J gene is TRBJ2-5, the V gene TRBV2; 9 bases agree with TRBD2. The CDR3 has 18 amino acids. Germline-derived CDR1 and CDR2 are SNHLY and FYNNEI. The V segment lost 0 bases and the J segment 1 base; nucleotides outside the gene matches: 9. The chain's CDR3 is CASSEALTSGWLQETQYF. CDR3 sequence (DNA): TGTGCCAGCAGTGAAGCTCTAACTAGCGGGTGGCTCCAAGAGACCCAGTACTTC.

This clone came up once. The rearrangement links TRBV7-6 to TRBJ2-7; 7 bases fit TRBD2. With V trimmed by 5 bases and J by 1 base, 2 bases remained unmatched. The germline CDR1 and CDR2 sequences are SGHVS and FNYEAQ. There are 13 residues in the CDR3. CDR3 amino acids: CASSAGVSYEQYF. CDR3 bases: TGTGCCAGCAGCGCGGGGGTTTCCTACGAGCAGTACTTC.

This chain joins TRBV5-1 and TRBJ2-2; 7 positions agree with TRBD1. V was clipped by 5 bases and J by 5 bases; unmatched bases: 6. The CDR3 is 14 residues long. Germline V gives CDR1 SGHRS, CDR2 YFSETQ. CDR3 DNA: TGCGCCAGCAGGCTACTACAGGGGACCGGGGAGCTGTTTTTT. Translation: CASRLLQGTGELFF.

This chain links TRBV19 with TRBJ1-5; tentative D call: TRBD1 (6 bases). V shed 4 bases and J shed 2 bases, with 15 bases lying between them. The CDR3 extends over 16 amino acids. Germline V gene data show CDR1 as LNHDA and CDR2 as SQIVND (reference sequence). This chain's CDR3 is CASSTYREHRNQPQHF. CDR3 coding DNA: TGTGCCAGTAGTACTTACAGGGAACATCGCAATCAGCCCCAGCATTTT.

The chain carries TRBV7-6 and TRBJ2-3; 11 nucleotides agree with TRBD2. This CDR3 spans 19 amino acids. Germline V gene lookup returns CDR1 SGHVS and CDR2 FNYEAQ. Unmatched junction bases numbered 12, after V lost 4 bases and J lost 0 bases. The CDR3 loop reads CASSSKLAGGLSSTDTQYF. Here the CDR3 DNA reads TGTGCCAGCAGCTCGAAGTTAGCGGGGGGGCTCTCGAGCACAGATACGCAGTATTTT.

This chain uses TRBV28 with TRBJ2-3; TRBD1 is a possible D gene (7 bases). This CDR3 contains 18 residues. Germline V lookup: CDR1 MDHEN, CDR2 SYDVKM. Trimming stripped 5 bases from V and 0 bases from J, with 21 bases between. CDR3 sequence reads: CASSNRGLFAGSTDTQYF. CDR3 nucleotide sequence: TGTGCCAGCAGTAATAGGGGGCTCTTCGCGGGGAGCACAGATACGCAGTATTTT.

This chain joins TRBV14 and TRBJ1-1; D may be TRBD1 (5 bases). V lost 5 bases and J lost 11, with 21 bases in between. Germline assignment: CDR1 SGHDN and CDR2 FVKESK. This CDR3 region has 14 residues. CDR3 amino acids: CASSATRDLLSAFF. The DNA for the CDR3 is TGTGCCAGCAGCGCAACCCGGGACCTTTTGAGCGCTTTCTTT.